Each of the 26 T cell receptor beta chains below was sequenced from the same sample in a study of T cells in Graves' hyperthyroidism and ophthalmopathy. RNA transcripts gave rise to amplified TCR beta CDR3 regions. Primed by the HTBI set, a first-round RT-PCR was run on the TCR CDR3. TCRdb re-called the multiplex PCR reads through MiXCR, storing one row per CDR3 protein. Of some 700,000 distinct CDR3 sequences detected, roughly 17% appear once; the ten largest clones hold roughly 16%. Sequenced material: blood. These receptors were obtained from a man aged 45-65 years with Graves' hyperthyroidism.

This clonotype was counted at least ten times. The CDR3 loop reads CASSPNRDSPLHF. As DNA, the CDR3 is TGTGCCAGCAGCCCAAACAGGGATTCACCCCTCCACTTT. The chain has TRBV3-1 and TRBJ1-6, with D possibly matching TRBD1 (6 bases). CDR1 and CDR2 from the germline V gene are LGHDT and YNNKEL (reference sequence). The V end lost 4 bases, the J end lost 8 bases, and 9 bases lay between the germline ends. The CDR3 covers 13 residues.

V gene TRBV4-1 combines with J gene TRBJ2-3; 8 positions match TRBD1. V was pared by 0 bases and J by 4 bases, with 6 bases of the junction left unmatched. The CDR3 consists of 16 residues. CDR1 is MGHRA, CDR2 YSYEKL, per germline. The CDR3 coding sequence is TGCGCCAGCAGCCAAGAGTCTCAGGGGGCATCAGATACGCAGTATTTT. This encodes CASSQESQGASDTQYF.

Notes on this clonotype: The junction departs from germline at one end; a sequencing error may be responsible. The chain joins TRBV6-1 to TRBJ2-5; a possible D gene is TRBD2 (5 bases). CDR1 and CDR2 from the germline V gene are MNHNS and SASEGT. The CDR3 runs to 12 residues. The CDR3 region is CASKWTQETQYF. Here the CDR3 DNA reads TGCGCCAGCAAATGGACTCAAGAGACCCAGTACTTC.

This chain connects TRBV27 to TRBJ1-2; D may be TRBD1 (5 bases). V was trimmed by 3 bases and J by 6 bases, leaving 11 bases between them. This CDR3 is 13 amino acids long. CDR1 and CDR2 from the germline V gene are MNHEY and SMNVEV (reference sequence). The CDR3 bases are TGTGCCAGCAGTTTTCGTCGGGGCGATGGCTACACCTTC. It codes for CASSFRRGDGYTF.

The CDR3 sequence is CASSLQHSGRRGNEQFF. The CDR3 nucleotides are TGTGCCAGCAGTTTGCAACATAGCGGGAGAAGGGGCAATGAGCAGTTCTTC. The chain has TRBV6-1 and TRBJ2-1, with TRBD2 identical over 9 bases. This CDR3 is 17 amino acids long. The germline V gene encodes CDR1 MNHNS and CDR2 SASEGT. Trimming removed 5 bases from V and 6 bases from J; junction bases left unmatched: 14.

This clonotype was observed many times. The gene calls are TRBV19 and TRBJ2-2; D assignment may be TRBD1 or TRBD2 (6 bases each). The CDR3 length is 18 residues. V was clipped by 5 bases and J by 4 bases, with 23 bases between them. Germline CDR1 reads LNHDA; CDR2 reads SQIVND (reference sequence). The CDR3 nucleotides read TGTGCCAGTAGTGACGGCGGGGCTAAGTTGGGGGCCACCGGGGAGCTGTTTTTT. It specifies CASSDGGAKLGATGELFF.

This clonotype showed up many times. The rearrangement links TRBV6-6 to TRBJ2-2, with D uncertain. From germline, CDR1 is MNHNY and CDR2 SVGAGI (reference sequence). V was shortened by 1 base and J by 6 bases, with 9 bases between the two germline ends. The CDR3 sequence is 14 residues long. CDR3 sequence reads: CASSYFSAAGELFF. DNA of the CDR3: TGTGCCAGCAGTTACTTCTCGGCCGCCGGGGAGCTGTTTTTT.

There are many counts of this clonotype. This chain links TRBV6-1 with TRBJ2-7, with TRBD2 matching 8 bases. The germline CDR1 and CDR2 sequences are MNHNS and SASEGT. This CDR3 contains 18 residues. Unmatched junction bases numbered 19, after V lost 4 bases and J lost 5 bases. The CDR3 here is CASSGAPGGSNDPHEQYF. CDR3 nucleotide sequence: TGTGCCAGCAGTGGGGCCCCGGGGGGGAGCAACGACCCTCACGAGCAGTACTTC.

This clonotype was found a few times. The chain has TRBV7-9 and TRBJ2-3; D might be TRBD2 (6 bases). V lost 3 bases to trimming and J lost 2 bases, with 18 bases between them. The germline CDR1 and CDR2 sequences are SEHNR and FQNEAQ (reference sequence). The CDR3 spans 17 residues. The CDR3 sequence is CASSFIGREPYTDTQYF. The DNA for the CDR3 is TGTGCCAGCAGCTTTATTGGCCGGGAGCCCTACACAGATACGCAGTATTTT.

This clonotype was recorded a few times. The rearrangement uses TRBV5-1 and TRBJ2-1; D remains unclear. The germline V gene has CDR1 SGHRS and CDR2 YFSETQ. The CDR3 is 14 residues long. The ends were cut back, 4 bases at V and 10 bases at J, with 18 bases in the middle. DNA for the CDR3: TGCGCCAGCAGCCCAGTAGGCCTTGGTAAGGAGCAGTTCTTC. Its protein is CASSPVGLGKEQFF.

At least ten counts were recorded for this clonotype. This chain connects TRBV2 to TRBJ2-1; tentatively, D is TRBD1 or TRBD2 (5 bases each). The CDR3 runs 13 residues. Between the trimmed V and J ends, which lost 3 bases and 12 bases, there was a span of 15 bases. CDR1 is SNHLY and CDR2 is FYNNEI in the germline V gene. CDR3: CASSDTWARGQFF. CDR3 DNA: TGTGCCAGCAGTGATACTTGGGCGAGGGGGCAGTTCTTC. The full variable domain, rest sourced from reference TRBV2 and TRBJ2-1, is EPEVTQTPSHQVTQMGQEVILRCVPISNHLYFYWYRQILGQKVEFLVSFYNNEISEKSEIFDDQFSVERPDGSNFTLKIRSTKLEDSAMYFCASSDTWARGQFFGPGTRLTVL.

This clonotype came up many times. CDR3: CASSPYEGETQYF. The CDR3 nucleotides are TGTGCCAGCAGTCCATACGAAGGGGAGACCCAGTACTTC. The chain joins TRBV12-3 or TRBV12-4 to TRBJ2-5; D uncertain. The CDR3 has 13 amino acids. V shed 5 bases and J shed 5 bases, with 12 bases lying between them.

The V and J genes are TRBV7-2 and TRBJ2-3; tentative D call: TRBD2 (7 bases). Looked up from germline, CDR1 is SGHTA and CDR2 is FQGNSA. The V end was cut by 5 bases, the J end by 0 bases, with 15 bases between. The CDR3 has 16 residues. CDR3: CASSLMGGASTDTQYF. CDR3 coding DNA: TGTGCCAGCAGCCTCATGGGGGGGGCTAGCACAGATACGCAGTATTTT.

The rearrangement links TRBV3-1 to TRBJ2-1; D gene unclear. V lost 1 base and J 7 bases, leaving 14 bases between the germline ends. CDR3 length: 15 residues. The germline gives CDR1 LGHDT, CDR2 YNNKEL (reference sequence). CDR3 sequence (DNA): TGTGCCAGCAGCCAAGGCCTGGGAACCTTGAATGAGCAGTTCTTC. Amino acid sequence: CASSQGLGTLNEQFF.

CDR3: CASSLLQGNYGYTF. In DNA form, the CDR3 reads TGTGCCAGCAGTTTATTACAGGGGAACTATGGCTACACCTTC. V usage is TRBV28 and J usage is TRBJ1-2; 7 bases agree with TRBD1. Germline trimming cut 1 base from V and 2 bases from J; bases unmatched to any gene: 1. The CDR3 contains 14 residues. Germline CDR1 reads MDHEN; CDR2 reads SYDVKM.

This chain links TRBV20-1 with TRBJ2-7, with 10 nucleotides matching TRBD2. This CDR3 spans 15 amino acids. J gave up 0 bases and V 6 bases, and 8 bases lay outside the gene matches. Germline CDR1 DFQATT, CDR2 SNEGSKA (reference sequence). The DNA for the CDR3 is TGCAGTGCCCCCGGGACTAGCGACTACTCCTACGAGCAGTACTTC. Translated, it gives CSAPGTSDYSYEQYF.

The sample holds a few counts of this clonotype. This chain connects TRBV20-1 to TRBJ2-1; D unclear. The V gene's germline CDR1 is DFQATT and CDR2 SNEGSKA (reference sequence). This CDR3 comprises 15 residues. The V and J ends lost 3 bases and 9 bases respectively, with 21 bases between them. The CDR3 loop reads CSASATLTAVGEQFF. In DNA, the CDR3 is TGCAGTGCTAGTGCTACCTTGACCGCGGTCGGTGAGCAGTTCTTC.

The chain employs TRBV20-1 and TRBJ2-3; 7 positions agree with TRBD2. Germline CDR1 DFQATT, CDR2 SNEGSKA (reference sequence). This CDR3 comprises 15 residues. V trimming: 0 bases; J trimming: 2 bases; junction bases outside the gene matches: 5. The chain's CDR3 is CSARDPSGNTDTQYF. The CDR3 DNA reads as TGCAGTGCTAGAGATCCTAGCGGAAACACAGATACGCAGTATTTT.

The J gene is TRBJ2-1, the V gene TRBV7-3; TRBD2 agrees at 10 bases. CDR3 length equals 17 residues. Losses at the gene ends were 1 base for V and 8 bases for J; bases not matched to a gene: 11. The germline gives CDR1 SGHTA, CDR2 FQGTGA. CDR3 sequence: CASSLIPASGRSDEQFF. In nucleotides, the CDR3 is TGTGCCAGCAGCTTAATTCCTGCTAGCGGGAGAAGTGATGAGCAGTTCTTC.

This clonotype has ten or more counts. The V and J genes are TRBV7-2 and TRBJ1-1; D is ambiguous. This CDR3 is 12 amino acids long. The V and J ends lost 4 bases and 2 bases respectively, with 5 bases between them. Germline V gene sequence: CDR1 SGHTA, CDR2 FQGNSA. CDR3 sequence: CASSSRNTEAFF. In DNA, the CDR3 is TGTGCCAGCAGCTCGAGAAACACTGAAGCTTTCTTT. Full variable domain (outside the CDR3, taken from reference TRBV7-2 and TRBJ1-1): GAGVSQSPSNKVTEKGKDVELRCDPISGHTALYWYRQSLGQGLEFLIYFQGNSAPDKSGLPSDRFSAERTGGSVSTLTIQRTQQEDSAVYLCASSSRNTEAFFGQGTRLTVV.

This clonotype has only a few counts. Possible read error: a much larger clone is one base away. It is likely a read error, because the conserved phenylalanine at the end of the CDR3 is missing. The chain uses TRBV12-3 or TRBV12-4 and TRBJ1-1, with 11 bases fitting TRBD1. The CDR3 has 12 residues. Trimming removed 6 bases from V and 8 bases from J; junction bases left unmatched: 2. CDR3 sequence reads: CASSRTGGEAFL. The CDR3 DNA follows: TGTGCCAGCAGCCGGACAGGGGGCGAAGCTTTCCTT.

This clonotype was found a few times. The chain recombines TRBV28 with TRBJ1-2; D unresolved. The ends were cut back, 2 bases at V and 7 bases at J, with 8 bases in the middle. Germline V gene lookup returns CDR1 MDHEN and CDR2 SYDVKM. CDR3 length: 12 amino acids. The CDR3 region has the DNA TGTGCCAGCAGTTTAGTAGGCTTTGGCTACACCTTC. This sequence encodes CASSLVGFGYTF.

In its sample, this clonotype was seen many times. The CDR3 region is CATSSASGRETQYF. CDR3 sequence (DNA): TGTGCCACCAGTTCGGCTAGCGGGAGAGAGACCCAGTACTTC. The chain uses TRBV24-1 and TRBJ2-5; 10 nucleotides line up with TRBD2. CDR3 size: 14 residues. The V segment lost 6 bases and the J segment 4 bases; nucleotides outside the gene matches: 4. The germline V gene has CDR1 KGHDR and CDR2 SFDVKD.

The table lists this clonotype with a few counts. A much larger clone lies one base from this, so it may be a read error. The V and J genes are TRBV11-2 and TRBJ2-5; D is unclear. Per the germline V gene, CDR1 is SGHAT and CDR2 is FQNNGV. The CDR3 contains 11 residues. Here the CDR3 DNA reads TGTGCCGGCAGCTTCTTAGAGACCCAGTACTTC. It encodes CAGSFLETQYF.

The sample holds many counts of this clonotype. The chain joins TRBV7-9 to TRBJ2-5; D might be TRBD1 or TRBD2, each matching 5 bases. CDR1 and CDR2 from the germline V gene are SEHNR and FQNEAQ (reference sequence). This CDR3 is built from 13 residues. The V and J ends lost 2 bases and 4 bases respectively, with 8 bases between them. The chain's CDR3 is CASSLHGTETQYF. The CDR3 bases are TGTGCCAGCAGCTTACACGGGACAGAGACCCAGTACTTC.

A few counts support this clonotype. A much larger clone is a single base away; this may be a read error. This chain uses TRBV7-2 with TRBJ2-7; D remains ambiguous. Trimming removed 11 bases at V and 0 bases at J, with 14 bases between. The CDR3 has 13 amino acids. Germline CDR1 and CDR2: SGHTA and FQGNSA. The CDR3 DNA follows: TGTGCCGTCATAGTCCCCCTCTCCTACGAGCAGTACTTC. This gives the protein CAVIVPLSYEQYF.